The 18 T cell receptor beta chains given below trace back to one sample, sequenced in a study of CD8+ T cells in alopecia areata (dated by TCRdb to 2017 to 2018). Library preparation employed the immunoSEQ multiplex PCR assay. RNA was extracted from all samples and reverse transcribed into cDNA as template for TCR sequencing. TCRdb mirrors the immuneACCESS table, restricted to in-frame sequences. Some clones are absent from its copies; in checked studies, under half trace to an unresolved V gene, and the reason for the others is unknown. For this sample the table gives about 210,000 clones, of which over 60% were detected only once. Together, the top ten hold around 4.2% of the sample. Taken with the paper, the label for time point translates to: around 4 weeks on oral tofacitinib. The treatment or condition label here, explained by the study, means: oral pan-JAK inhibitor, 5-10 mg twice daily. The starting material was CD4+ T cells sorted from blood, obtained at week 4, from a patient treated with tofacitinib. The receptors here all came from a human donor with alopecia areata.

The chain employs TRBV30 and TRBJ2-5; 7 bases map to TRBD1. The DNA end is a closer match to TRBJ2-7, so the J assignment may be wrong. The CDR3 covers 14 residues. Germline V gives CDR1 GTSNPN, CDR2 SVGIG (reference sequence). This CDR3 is CAWSRPGQTYEQYF. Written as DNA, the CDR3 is TGTGCCTGGAGTCGACCGGGACAGACCTACGAGCAGTACTTC.

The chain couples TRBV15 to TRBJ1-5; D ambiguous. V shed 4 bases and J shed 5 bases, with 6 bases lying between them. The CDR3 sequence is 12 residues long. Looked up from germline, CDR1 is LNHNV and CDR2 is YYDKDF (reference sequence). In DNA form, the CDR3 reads TGTGCCACCAGCACTCAGGATCAGCCCCAGCATTTT. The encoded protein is CATSTQDQPQHF.

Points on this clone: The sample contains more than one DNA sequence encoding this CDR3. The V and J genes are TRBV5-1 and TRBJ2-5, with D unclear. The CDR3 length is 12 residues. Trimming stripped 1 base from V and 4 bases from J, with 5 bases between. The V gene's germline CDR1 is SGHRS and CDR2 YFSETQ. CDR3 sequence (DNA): TGCGCCAGCAGCTTGCGAGGAGAGACCCAGTACTTC. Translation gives CASSLRGETQYF.

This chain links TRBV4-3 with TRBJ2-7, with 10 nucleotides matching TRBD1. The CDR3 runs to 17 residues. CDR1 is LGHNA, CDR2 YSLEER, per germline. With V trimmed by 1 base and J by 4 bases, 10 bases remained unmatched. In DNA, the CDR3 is TGCGCCAGCAGCCAAGGGTACGGGACAGGGGCCGTATACGAGCAGTACTTC. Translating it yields CASSQGYGTGAVYEQYF.

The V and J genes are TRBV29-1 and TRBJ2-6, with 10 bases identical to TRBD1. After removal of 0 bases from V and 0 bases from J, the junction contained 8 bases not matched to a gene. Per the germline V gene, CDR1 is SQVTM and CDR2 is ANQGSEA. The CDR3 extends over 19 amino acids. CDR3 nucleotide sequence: TGCAGCGTTGAAGATGGGCGGACAGGGGGAAGCTCTGGGGCCAACGTCCTGACTTTC. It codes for CSVEDGRTGGSSGANVLTF. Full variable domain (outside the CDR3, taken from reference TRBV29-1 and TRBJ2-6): SAVISQKPSRDICQRGTSLTIQCQVDSQVTMMFWYRQQPGQSLTLIATANQGSEATYESGFVIDKFPISRPNLTFSTLTVSNMSPEDSSIYLCSVEDGRTGGSSGANVLTFGAGSRLTVL.

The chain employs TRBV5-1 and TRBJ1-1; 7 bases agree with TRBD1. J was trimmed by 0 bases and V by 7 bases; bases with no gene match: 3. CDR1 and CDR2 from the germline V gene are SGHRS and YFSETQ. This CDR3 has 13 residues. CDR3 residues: CASQGQLNTEAFF. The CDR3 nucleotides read TGCGCCAGCCAGGGACAGTTGAACACTGAAGCTTTCTTT. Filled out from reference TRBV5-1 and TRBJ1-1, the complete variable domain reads KAGVTQTPRYLIKTRGQQVTLSCSPISGHRSVSWYQQTPGQGLQFLFEYFSETQRNKGNFPGRFSGRQFSNSRSEMNVSTLELGDSALYLCASQGQLNTEAFFGQGTRLTVV.

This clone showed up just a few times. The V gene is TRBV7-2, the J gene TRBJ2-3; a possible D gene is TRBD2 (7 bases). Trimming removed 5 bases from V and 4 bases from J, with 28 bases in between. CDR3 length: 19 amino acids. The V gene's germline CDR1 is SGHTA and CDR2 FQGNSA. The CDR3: CASSPSLGGGAGISDTQYF. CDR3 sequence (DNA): TGTGCCAGCAGCCCCAGCTTGGGAGGGGGGGCTGGTATTTCAGATACGCAGTATTTT.

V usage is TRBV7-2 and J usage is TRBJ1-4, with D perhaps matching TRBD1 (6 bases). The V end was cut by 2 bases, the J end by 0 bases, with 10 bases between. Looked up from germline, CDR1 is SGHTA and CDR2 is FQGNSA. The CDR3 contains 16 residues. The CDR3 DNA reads TGTGCCAGCAGCTTATGGGACAAGCCAACTAATGAAAAACTGTTTTTT. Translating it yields CASSLWDKPTNEKLFF.

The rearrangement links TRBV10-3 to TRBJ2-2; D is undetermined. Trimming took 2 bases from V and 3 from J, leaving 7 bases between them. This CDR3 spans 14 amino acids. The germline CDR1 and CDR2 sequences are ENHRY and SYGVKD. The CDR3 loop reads CAISEVGYTGELFF. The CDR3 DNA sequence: TGTGCCATCAGTGAGGTCGGGTACACCGGGGAGCTGTTTTTT.

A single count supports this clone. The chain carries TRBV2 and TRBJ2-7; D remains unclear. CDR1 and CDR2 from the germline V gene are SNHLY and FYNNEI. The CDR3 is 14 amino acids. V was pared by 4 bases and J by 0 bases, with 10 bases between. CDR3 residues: CASSVGSTSYEQYF. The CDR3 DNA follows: TGTGCCAGCAGTGTGGGGTCCACCTCCTACGAGCAGTACTTC.

CDR3 residues: CASSLRDLKDTQYF. CDR3 nucleotides: TGTGCCAGCAGTCTCCGGGACCTAAAGGATACGCAGTATTTT. The chain carries TRBV6-5 and TRBJ2-3; TRBD1 or TRBD2 may be the D gene (5 bases each). Trimming left V 5 bases short and J 6 bases short, with 15 bases between. The germline V gene has CDR1 MNHEY and CDR2 SVGAGI. CDR3 length: 14 residues.

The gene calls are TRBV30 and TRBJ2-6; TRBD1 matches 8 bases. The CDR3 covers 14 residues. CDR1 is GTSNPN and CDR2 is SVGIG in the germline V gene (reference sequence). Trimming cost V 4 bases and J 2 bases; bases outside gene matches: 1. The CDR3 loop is CAWTRGPGANVLTF. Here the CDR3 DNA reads TGTGCCTGGACCAGGGGGCCTGGGGCCAACGTCCTGACTTTC. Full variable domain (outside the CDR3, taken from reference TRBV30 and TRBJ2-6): SQTIHQWPATLVQPVGSPLSLECTVEGTSNPNLYWYRQAAGRGLQLLFYSVGIGQISSEVPQNLSASRPQDRQFILSSKKLLLSDSGFYLCAWTRGPGANVLTFGAGSRLTVL.

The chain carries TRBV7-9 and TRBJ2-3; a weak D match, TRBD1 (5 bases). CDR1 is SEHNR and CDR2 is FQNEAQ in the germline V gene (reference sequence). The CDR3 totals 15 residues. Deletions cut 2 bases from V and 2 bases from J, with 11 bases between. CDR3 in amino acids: CASSLRQGFTDTQYF. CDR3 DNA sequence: TGTGCCAGCAGCTTAAGGCAGGGCTTCACAGATACGCAGTATTTT.

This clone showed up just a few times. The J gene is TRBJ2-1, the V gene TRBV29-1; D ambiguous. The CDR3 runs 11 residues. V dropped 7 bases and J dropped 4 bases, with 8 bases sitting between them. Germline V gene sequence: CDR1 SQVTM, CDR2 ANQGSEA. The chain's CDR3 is CSAEAYNEQFF. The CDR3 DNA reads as TGCAGCGCCGAGGCGTACAATGAGCAGTTCTTC.

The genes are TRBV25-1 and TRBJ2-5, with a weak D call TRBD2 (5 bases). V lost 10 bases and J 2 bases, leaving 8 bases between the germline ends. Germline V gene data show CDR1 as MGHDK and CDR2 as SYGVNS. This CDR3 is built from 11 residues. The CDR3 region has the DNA TGTGCCACCCGGGGTCAAGAGACCCAGTACTTC. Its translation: CATRGQETQYF.

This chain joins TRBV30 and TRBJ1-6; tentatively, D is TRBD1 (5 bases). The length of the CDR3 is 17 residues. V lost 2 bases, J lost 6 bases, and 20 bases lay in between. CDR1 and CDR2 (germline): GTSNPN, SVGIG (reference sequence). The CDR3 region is CAWSPVGGGYSNSPLHF. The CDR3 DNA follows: TGTGCCTGGAGTCCCGTAGGTGGGGGGTATTCTAATTCACCCCTCCACTTT.

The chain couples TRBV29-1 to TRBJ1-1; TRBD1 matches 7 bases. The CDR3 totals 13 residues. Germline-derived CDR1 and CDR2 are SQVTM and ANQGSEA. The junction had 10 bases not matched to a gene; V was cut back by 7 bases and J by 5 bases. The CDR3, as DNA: TGCAGCGCTCAGTCGGTCAGGGGGACTGAAGCTTTCTTT. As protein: CSAQSVRGTEAFF.

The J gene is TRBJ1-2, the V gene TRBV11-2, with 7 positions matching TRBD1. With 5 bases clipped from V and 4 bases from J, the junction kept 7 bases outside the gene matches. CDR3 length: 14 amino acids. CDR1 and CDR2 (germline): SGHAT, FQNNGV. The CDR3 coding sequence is TGTGCCAGCAGCCAACAAGACAGGGTCTATGGCTACACCTTC. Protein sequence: CASSQQDRVYGYTF.